The next 2 T cell receptor beta chains were all read from a single sample in a study of identical twins. Each CDR3 protein gets one entry after TCRdb re-called the 5' RACE reads with MiXCR. The sample includes around 650,000 distinct CDR3 sequences, less than 9% of them seen just once. These data also formed part of another study, on yellow fever vaccine responses in identical twins.

The sample was PBMCs. The receptors here all came from a woman between 18 and 29 years old in good health.

This clonotype was counted a few times. The chain combines TRBV18 with TRBJ2-7, with a possible D match to TRBD1 (6 bases). The CDR3 spans 16 residues. Trimming pared 3 bases from V and 3 bases from J, leaving 18 bases between. Germline V gene lookup returns CDR1 KGHSH and CDR2 LQKENI. DNA of the CDR3: TGTGCCAGCTCACCCTCTGCAGACAGGCCCCACTACGAGCAGTACTTC. It encodes CASSPSADRPHYEQYF.

This clonotype was picked up a small number of times. The chain combines TRBV12-3 or TRBV12-4 with TRBJ2-7; TRBD2 might be the D (6 bases). This CDR3 is 14 amino acids long. V was shortened by 6 bases and J by 7 bases, with 19 bases between the two germline ends. CDR3 in amino acids: CASRVGGPSAEQYF. CDR3 DNA sequence: TGTGCCAGCAGGGTCGGGGGTCCGAGTGCAGAGCAGTACTTC.